Listed below are T cell receptor beta chains from one sample, sequenced in a study of OX40 agonist ivuxolimab in advanced cancers. Generated by immunoSEQ multiplex PCR, the TCRdb table keeps only in-frame clones and is missing some. The top ten hold approximately 2.8% of the sample, which has 55,000 to 80,000 clones, 86% seen once. This sample comprised CD4+ or CD8+ T cells sorted from blood, obtained in a trial of the OX40 agonist ivuxolimab. These TCRs come from an adult with an advanced solid tumor such as melanoma, head and neck, liver or kidney cancer. CDR3s include the opening cysteine and the closing phenylalanine or tryptophan. A D gene is named only where the DNA matches it firmly. Size is stated for part of the rows, as once, few or many counts, or as a class when the clone is expanded.

TRBJ2-2,NA,NA,TRBV5-1,CASLTVPENTGELFF,TGCGCCAGCTTGACGGTTCCAGAGAACACCGGGGAGCTGTTTTTT
TRBJ1-2,NA,few,TRBV4-1,CASSQPLSYGYTF,TGCGCCAGCAGCCAACCCCTGAGCTATGGCTACACCTTC
TRBJ2-7,TRBD2,NA,TRBV28,CASSPPLTSEITKQYF,TGTGCCAGCAGCCCCCCCCTGACTAGCGAGATCACGAAGCAGTACTTC
TRBJ2-2,TRBD2,NA,TRBV7-3,CASSQGLEAGELFF,TGTGCCAGCAGCCAGGGACTAGAGGCCGGGGAGCTGTTTTTT
TRBJ2-4,NA,NA,TRBV6-1,CASSDNGYIQYF,TGTGCCAGCAGTGATAATGGTTACATTCAGTACTTC
TRBJ2-2,NA,NA,TRBV7-9,CASSESPAVGELFF,TGTGCCAGCAGCGAGAGTCCGGCGGTCGGGGAGCTGTTTTTT
TRBJ2-4,NA,NA,TRBV2,CASSLPQGARNIQYF,TGTGCCAGCAGCTTGCCCCAGGGTGCGAGAAACATTCAGTACTTC
TRBJ2-7,TRBD1,NA,TRBV6-1,CASRRDSFGSYEQYF,TGTGCCAGCAGGAGGGACAGCTTCGGGTCCTACGAGCAGTACTTC
TRBJ2-2,NA,NA,TRBV15,CATSIGFGELFF,TGTGCCACCAGCATCGGATTCGGGGAGCTGTTTTTT
TRBJ2-4,NA,NA,TRBV30,CAWTKRDIQYF,TGTGCCTGGACTAAAAGGGACATTCAGTACTTC
TRBJ2-1,TRBD1,few,TRBV7-6,CASSLMGTGYSYNEQFF,TGTGCCAGCAGCTTGATGGGGACAGGGTATTCCTACAATGAGCAGTTCTTC
TRBJ2-7,TRBD1,once,TRBV9,CASSKTGVAYEQYF,TGTGCCAGCAGCAAGACAGGGGTGGCCTACGAGCAGTACTTC
TRBJ1-4,TRBD1,once,TRBV28,CASSLGSTGGREKLFF,TGTGCCAGCAGTTTGGGATCGACAGGGGGACGTGAAAAACTGTTTTTT
TRBJ1-6,TRBD1,NA,TRBV27,CASSAWGTGYNSPLHF,TGTGCCAGCAGCGCGTGGGGGACAGGCTATAATTCACCCCTCCACTTT
TRBJ1-2,NA,once,TRBV19,CASSSSRDFGYGYTF,TGTGCCAGTAGTTCTTCTAGGGATTTTGGCTATGGCTACACCTTC
TRBJ2-7,NA,few,TRBV4-1,CASSQVVAAYEQYF,TGCGCCAGCAGCCAAGTGGTTGCAGCCTACGAGCAGTACTTC
TRBJ2-7,TRBD1,NA,TRBV19,CASSPQGQGAEQYF,TGTGCCAGTAGTCCCCAGGGACAGGGCGCCGAGCAGTACTTC
TRBJ2-7,TRBD2,NA,TRBV28,CASSLQSGGVLYYEQYF,TGTGCCAGCAGTTTGCAGAGCGGGGGGGTCCTTTACTACGAGCAGTACTTC
TRBJ1-5,NA,NA,TRBV6-1,CASSGAGLYNQPQHF,TGTGCCAGCAGTGGTGCCGGGTTGTACAATCAGCCCCAGCATTTT
TRBJ1-3,TRBD1,NA,TRBV10-3,CAISERQGETPSSGNTIYF,TGTGCCATCAGTGAGAGACAGGGGGAAACCCCAAGCTCTGGAAACACCATATATTTT
TRBJ2-7,TRBD2,NA,TRBV7-3,CASSPRVGLAGHEQYF,TGTGCCAGCAGCCCACGGGTAGGACTAGCGGGCCACGAGCAGTACTTC
TRBJ1-4,NA,NA,TRBV19,CASSRSTTNEKLFF,TGTGCCAGTAGTAGGTCGACAACTAATGAAAAACTGTTTTTT
TRBJ1-6,TRBD1,NA,TRBV2,CASSGTGREDSPLHF,TGTGCCAGCAGTGGGACAGGGAGGGAGGATTCACCCCTCCACTTT
TRBJ1-6,NA,NA,TRBV7-8,CASSLGAGTNSPLHF,TGTGCCAGCAGCTTAGGAGCAGGAACCAATTCACCCCTCCACTTT
TRBJ2-5,TRBD1,NA,TRBV27,CASSRTGRETQYF,TGTGCCAGCAGCCGGACAGGGAGAGAGACCCAGTACTTC
TRBJ1-2,NA,NA,TRBV4-2,CASSQDWQYGYTF,TGTGCCAGCAGCCAAGATTGGCAGTATGGCTACACCTTC
TRBJ1-1,NA,NA,TRBV18,CASSLGPNTEAFF,TGTGCCAGCTCACTGGGACCGAACACTGAAGCTTTCTTT
TRBJ1-4,NA,NA,TRBV18,CASSPQHTTNEKLFF,TGTGCCAGCTCACCCCAACATACAACTAATGAAAAACTGTTTTTT
TRBJ2-2,NA,NA,TRBV7-3,CASQLTGDNTGELFF,TGTGCCAGCCAACTTACTGGGGATAACACCGGGGAGCTGTTTTTT
TRBJ1-1,NA,few,TRBV2,CASIAGRSIAFF,TGTGCCAGCATCGCAGGTCGGTCGATTGCTTTCTTT
TRBJ1-5,NA,once,TRBV4-3,CASSQDKGSANQPQHF,TGCGCCAGCAGCCAAGATAAAGGGTCGGCGAACCAGCCCCAGCATTTT
TRBJ2-3,NA,NA,TRBV9,CASSVDPSSTDTQYF,TGTGCCAGCAGCGTAGATCCCAGTAGCACAGATACGCAGTATTTT
TRBJ2-7,NA,NA,TRBV28,CASSRLNPYEQYF,TGTGCCAGCAGCCGACTCAACCCCTACGAGCAGTACTTC
TRBJ2-7,TRBD1,NA,TRBV5-6,CASSTRQGSYEQYF,TGTGCCAGCAGCACTCGACAGGGCTCCTACGAGCAGTACTTC
TRBJ1-2,NA,NA,TRBV19,CASRQGNYGYTF,TGTGCCAGTAGGCAAGGGAACTATGGCTACACCTTC
TRBJ1-2,TRBD1,NA,TRBV28,CASSVTGGNYGYTF,TGTGCCAGCAGTGTGACAGGGGGCAACTATGGCTACACCTTC
TRBJ2-7,NA,NA,TRBV19,CASSNGRGAYEQYF,TGTGCCAGTAGTAATGGCAGGGGGGCCTACGAGCAGTACTTC
TRBJ1-4,NA,NA,TRBV7-9,CASSLGQENEKLFF,TGTGCCAGCAGCTTAGGGCAGGAAAATGAAAAACTGTTTTTT
TRBJ1-4,NA,NA,TRBV19,CASSPHRTDGGEKLFF,TGTGCCAGTAGCCCTCACCGGACAGATGGGGGTGAAAAACTGTTTTTT
TRBJ2-1,NA,once,TRBV5-1,CASSFGGAGGNYNEQFF,TGCGCCAGCAGCTTTGGCGGGGCCGGTGGAAACTACAATGAGCAGTTCTTC
TRBJ2-1,NA,NA,TRBV5-5,CASSLRLAPSEQFF,TGTGCCAGCAGCTTGCGTCTAGCGCCAAGTGAGCAGTTCTTC
TRBJ2-5,NA,NA,TRBV18,CASSLLTGAKETQYF,TGTGCCAGCTCACTCCTTACCGGGGCGAAAGAGACCCAGTACTTC
TRBJ1-2,NA,NA,TRBV6-1,CASSELGDRGYTF,TGTGCCAGCAGTGAATTAGGGGATCGGGGCTACACCTTC
TRBJ2-5,NA,NA,TRBV19,CASSVGGGAGETQYF,TGTGCCAGTAGTGTAGGTGGGGGGGCCGGGGAGACCCAGTACTTC
TRBJ1-2,NA,NA,TRBV5-1,CASSVGPGKVDGYTF,TGCGCCAGCAGCGTTGGTCCGGGGAAAGTAGATGGCTACACCTTC
TRBJ2-5,NA,NA,TRBV4-2,CASSQDIGRGQETQYF,TGTGCCAGCAGCCAAGATATCGGCAGAGGCCAAGAGACCCAGTACTTC
TRBJ2-3,NA,NA,TRBV5-6,CASSLDASITTQYF,TGTGCCAGCAGCTTGGATGCTAGCATCACTACGCAGTATTTT
TRBJ1-2,NA,NA,TRBV6-4,CASSDNGYTF,TGTGCCAGCAGTGACAACGGCTACACCTTC
TRBJ2-6,NA,NA,TRBV7-9,CASSPEWGANVLTF,TGTGCCAGCAGCCCTGAATGGGGGGCCAACGTCCTGACTTTC